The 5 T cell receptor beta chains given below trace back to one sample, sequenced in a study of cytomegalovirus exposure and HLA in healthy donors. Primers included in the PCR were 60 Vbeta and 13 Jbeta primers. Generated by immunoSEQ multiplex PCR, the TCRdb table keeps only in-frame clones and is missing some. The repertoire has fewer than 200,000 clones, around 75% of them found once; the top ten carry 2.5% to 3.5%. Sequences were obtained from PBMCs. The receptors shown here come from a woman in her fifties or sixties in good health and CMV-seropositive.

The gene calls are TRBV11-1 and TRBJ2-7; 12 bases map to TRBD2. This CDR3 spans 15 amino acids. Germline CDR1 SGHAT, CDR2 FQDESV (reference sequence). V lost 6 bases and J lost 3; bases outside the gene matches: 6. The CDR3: CASRQTSGGVYEQYF. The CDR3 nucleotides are TGTGCCAGCAGACAGACTAGCGGGGGCGTCTACGAGCAGTACTTC.

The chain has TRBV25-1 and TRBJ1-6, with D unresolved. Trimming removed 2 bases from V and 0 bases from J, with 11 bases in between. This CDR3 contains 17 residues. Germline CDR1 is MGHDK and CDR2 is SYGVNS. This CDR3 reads CASSERRTNSYNSPLHF. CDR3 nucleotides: TGTGCCAGCAGTGAACGCAGAACCAACTCCTATAATTCACCCCTCCACTTT. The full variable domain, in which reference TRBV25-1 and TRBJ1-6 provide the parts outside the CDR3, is EADIYQTPRYLVIGTGKKITLECSQTMGHDKMYWYQQDPGMELHLIHYSYGVNSTEKGDLSSESTVSRIRTEHFPLTLESARPSHTSQYLCASSERRTNSYNSPLHFGNGTRLTVT.

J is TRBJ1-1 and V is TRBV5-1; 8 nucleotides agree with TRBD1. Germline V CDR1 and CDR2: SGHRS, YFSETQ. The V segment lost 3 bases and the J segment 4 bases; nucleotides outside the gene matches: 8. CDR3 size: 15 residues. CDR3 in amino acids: CASSSDRGRGTEAFF. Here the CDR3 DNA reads TGCGCCAGCAGCTCTGACAGGGGTCGAGGCACTGAAGCTTTCTTT. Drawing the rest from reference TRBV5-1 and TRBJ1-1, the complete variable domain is KAGVTQTPRYLIKTRGQQVTLSCSPISGHRSVSWYQQTPGQGLQFLFEYFSETQRNKGNFPGRFSGRQFSNSRSEMNVSTLELGDSALYLCASSSDRGRGTEAFFGQGTRLTVV.

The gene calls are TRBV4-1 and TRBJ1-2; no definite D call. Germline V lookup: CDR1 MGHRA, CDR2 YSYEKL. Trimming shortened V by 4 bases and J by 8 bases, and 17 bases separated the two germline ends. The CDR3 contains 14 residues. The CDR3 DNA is TGCGCCAGCAGCCCCACGACATCCGTCAGCGGCTACACCTTC. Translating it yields CASSPTTSVSGYTF.

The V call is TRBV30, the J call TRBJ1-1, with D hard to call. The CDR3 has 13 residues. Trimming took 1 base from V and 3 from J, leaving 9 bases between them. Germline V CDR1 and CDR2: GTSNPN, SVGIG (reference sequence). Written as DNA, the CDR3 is TGTGCCTGGAGTGAGCGGGCGGACACTGAAGCTTTCTTT. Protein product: CAWSERADTEAFF.